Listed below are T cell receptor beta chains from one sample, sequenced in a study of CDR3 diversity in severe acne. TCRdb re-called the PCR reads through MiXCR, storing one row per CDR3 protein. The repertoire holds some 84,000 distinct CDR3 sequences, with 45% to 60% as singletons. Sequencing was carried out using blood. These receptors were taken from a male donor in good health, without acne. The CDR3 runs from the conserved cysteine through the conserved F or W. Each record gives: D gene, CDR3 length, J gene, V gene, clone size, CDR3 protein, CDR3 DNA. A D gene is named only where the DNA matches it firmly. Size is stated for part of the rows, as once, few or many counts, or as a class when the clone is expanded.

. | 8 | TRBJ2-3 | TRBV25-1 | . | CASSAQYF | TGTGCCAGCAGTGCGCAGTATTTT
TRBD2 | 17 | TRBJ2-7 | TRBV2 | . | CASRPSAGSGSSYEQYF | TGTGCCAGCAGACCCTCAGCGGGGTCAGGCAGCTCCTACGAGCAGTACTTC
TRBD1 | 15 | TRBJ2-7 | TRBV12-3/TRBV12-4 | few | CASSLGQGAVYEQYF | TGTGCCAGCAGCTTGGGACAGGGGGCGGTCTACGAGCAGTACTTC
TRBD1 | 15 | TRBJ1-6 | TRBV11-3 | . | CASSLRTGLHSPLHF | TGTGCCAGCAGCTTGCGGACAGGGTTGCATTCACCCCTCCACTTT
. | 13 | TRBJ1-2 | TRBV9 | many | CASSVETGLGYTF | TGTGCCAGCAGCGTAGAAACAGGGCTGGGCTACACCTTC
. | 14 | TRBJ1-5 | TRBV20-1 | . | CSASAVAGNQPQHF | TGCAGTGCTAGTGCCGTAGCTGGCAATCAGCCCCAGCATTTT
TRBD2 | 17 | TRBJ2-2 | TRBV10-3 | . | CAISETSGGSNTGELFF | TGTGCCATCAGTGAGACTAGCGGGGGATCGAACACCGGGGAGCTGTTTTTT
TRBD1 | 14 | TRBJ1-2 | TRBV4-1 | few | CASRKGQGVDGYTF | TGCGCCAGCAGGAAGGGACAGGGGGTGGATGGCTACACCTTC
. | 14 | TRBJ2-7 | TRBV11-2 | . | CASSTLVTTHEQYF | TGTGCCAGCAGCACCCTTGTTACTACCCACGAGCAGTACTTC
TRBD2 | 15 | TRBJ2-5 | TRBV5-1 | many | CASSLGSGNQETQYF | TGCGCCAGCAGCTTGGGGAGCGGGAACCAAGAGACCCAGTACTTC
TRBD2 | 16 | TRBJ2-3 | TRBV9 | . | CASSVATPTSGAAQYF | TGTGCCAGCAGCGTAGCTACCCCTACTAGCGGGGCTGCGCAGTATTTT
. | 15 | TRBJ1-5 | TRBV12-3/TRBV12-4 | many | CASSLRGHDNQPQHF | TGTGCCAGCAGTTTGAGGGGACATGACAATCAGCCCCAGCATTTT
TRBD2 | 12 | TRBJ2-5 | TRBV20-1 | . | CSAKTSGETQYF | TGCAGTGCTAAGACTAGCGGAGAGACCCAGTACTTC
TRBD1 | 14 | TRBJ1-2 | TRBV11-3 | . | CASSSGQGVDGYTF | TGTGCCAGCAGCTCCGGACAGGGGGTTGATGGCTACACCTTC
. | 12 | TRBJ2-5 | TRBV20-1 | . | CSTGPSGETQYF | TGCAGTACCGGGCCGTCGGGTGAGACCCAGTACTTC
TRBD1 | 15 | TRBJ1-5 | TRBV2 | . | CASSGVQGFNQPQHF | TGTGCCAGCAGTGGGGTACAGGGGTTTAATCAGCCCCAGCATTTT
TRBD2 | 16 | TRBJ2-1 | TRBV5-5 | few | CASSLGVGRNYNEQFF | TGTGCCAGCAGCTTGGGAGTCGGGAGGAACTACAATGAGCAGTTCTTC
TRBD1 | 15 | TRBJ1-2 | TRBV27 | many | CASSEAGTGDYGYTF | TGTGCCAGCAGCGAGGCCGGGACAGGGGATTATGGCTACACCTTC
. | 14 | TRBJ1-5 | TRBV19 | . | CASSIFHDNQPQHF | TGTGCCAGTAGTATATTCCACGACAATCAGCCCCAGCATTTT
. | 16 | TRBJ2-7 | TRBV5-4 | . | CASGPVSSENQPQQYF | TGTGCCAGCGGCCCAGTGTCGTCCGAGAATCAGCCCCAGCAGTACTTC
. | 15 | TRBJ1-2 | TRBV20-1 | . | CSAREPSGGSCGYTF | TGCAGTGCTAGAGAACCTAGCGGGGGGAGCTGTGGCTACACCTTC
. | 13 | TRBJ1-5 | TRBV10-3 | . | CAIRPALNQPQHF | TGTGCCATCAGGCCGGCCCTTAATCAGCCCCAGCATTTT
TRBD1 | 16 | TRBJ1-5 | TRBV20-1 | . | CSASGGGTDSNQPQHF | TGCAGTGCTAGCGGGGGGGGGACAGATAGCAATCAGCCCCAGCATTTT